This is a list of T cell receptor beta chains from one sample in a study of T cell changes during pregnancy in multiple sclerosis. Some clones are missing from TCRdb's copy, which holds only in-frame ones; the method was immunoSEQ multiplex PCR. Of about 40,000 clones in the sample, approximately 88% were seen once. The specimen comprised peripheral blood, sampled in the first trimester of pregnancy. The receptors come from a female donor in good health, enrolled as a control in a pregnancy study. The CDR3 runs from the conserved cysteine through the conserved F or W. The order of the fields is CDR3 DNA, CDR3 protein, clone size, V gene, CDR3 length, J gene, D gene. The D gene is left open where the match is weak. Clone size is stated in some rows and not others, as once, few, many or a class when expanded.

cdr3_nt: TGTGCCAGTAAGGGAGAGTATAATGAAAAACTGTTTTTT
cdr3_aa: CASKGEYNEKLFF
clone_size: .
v_call: TRBV19
cdr3_length: 13
j_call: TRBJ1-4
d_call: .

cdr3_nt: TGTGCCAGCAGTACTACAGGGAACACCATATATTTT
cdr3_aa: CASSTTGNTIYF
clone_size: .
v_call: TRBV6-6
cdr3_length: 12
j_call: TRBJ1-3
d_call: .

cdr3_nt: TGTGCCAGCAGCTTAGATAAACCCCCGAGTAATGAAAAACTGTTTTTT
cdr3_aa: CASSLDKPPSNEKLFF
clone_size: .
v_call: TRBV11-3
cdr3_length: 16
j_call: TRBJ1-4
d_call: .

cdr3_nt: TGCGCCAGCAGCTTGGAGCGGGGGGGCGCCGGGGAGCTGTTTTTT
cdr3_aa: CASSLERGGAGELFF
clone_size: .
v_call: TRBV5-1
cdr3_length: 15
j_call: TRBJ2-2
d_call: TRBD2

cdr3_nt: TGTGCCAGCAGCCCCGGGACAGACAACACTGAAGCTTTCTTT
cdr3_aa: CASSPGTDNTEAFF
clone_size: .
v_call: TRBV6-4
cdr3_length: 14
j_call: TRBJ1-1
d_call: TRBD1

cdr3_nt: TGTGCCAGCAGGCGGGGGCTAGCGGGGACTAATGAGCAGTTCTTC
cdr3_aa: CASRRGLAGTNEQFF
clone_size: once
v_call: TRBV6-5
cdr3_length: 15
j_call: TRBJ2-1
d_call: TRBD2

cdr3_nt: TGTGCCAGCAGACCAGGGGTCGGGGAGACCCAGTACTTC
cdr3_aa: CASRPGVGETQYF
clone_size: .
v_call: TRBV6-6
cdr3_length: 13
j_call: TRBJ2-5
d_call: .

cdr3_nt: TGTGCCAGCAGCTTGGGAGGGGGCTATCAGCCCCAGCATTTT
cdr3_aa: CASSLGGGYQPQHF
clone_size: .
v_call: TRBV5-5
cdr3_length: 14
j_call: TRBJ1-5
d_call: TRBD1

cdr3_nt: TGTGCCAGCAGCTTACGGACTAGCGGGAGAACCCTCCAAGATTTC
cdr3_aa: CASSLRTSGRTLQDF
clone_size: .
v_call: TRBV11-2
cdr3_length: 15
j_call: TRBJ2-7
d_call: TRBD2

cdr3_nt: TGTGCCAGCTCACCACAACAGGGTGGCGGAAACACCATATATTTT
cdr3_aa: CASSPQQGGGNTIYF
clone_size: once
v_call: TRBV18
cdr3_length: 15
j_call: TRBJ1-3
d_call: .

cdr3_nt: TGTGCCAGCCAACCTAACAGGGCCCCCTACGAGCAGTACTTC
cdr3_aa: CASQPNRAPYEQYF
clone_size: .
v_call: TRBV6-6
cdr3_length: 14
j_call: TRBJ2-7
d_call: .

cdr3_nt: TGTGCCAGCCGGTCTGTGGGGGGGAAAGGCCAGCCCCAGCATTTT
cdr3_aa: CASRSVGGKGQPQHF
clone_size: .
v_call: TRBV27
cdr3_length: 15
j_call: TRBJ1-5
d_call: .

cdr3_nt: TGTGCCAGCAGCTTAGCGGTTAGCGGGGCGAACACCGGGGAGCTGTTTTTT
cdr3_aa: CASSLAVSGANTGELFF
clone_size: .
v_call: TRBV7-8
cdr3_length: 17
j_call: TRBJ2-2
d_call: TRBD2

cdr3_nt: TGTGCCAGCAACTTGGACAAGTATAATTCACCCCTCCACTTT
cdr3_aa: CASNLDKYNSPLHF
clone_size: .
v_call: TRBV28
cdr3_length: 14
j_call: TRBJ1-6
d_call: .

cdr3_nt: TGTGCCAGCAGTTTGAGAGCGGGGGTCTCTGAAGCTTTCTTT
cdr3_aa: CASSLRAGVSEAFF
clone_size: .
v_call: TRBV28
cdr3_length: 14
j_call: TRBJ1-1
d_call: .

cdr3_nt: TGTGCCACCAGCAGAGATGTAAGGCGGGGTGATTCACCCCTCCACTTT
cdr3_aa: CATSRDVRRGDSPLHF
clone_size: .
v_call: TRBV15
cdr3_length: 16
j_call: TRBJ1-6
d_call: .

cdr3_nt: TGTGCCAGCAGCTCCCCCGGGACTAGCGGGAGAGGCGAGCAGTTCTTC
cdr3_aa: CASSSPGTSGRGEQFF
clone_size: .
v_call: TRBV11-2
cdr3_length: 16
j_call: TRBJ2-1
d_call: TRBD2

cdr3_nt: TGCGCCACTTGGGACAGACAGTTGAACACTGAAGCTTTCTTT
cdr3_aa: CATWDRQLNTEAFF
clone_size: .
v_call: TRBV10-1
cdr3_length: 14
j_call: TRBJ1-1
d_call: TRBD1

cdr3_nt: TGTGCCAGTAGTATAGGTGCGGACAATCAGCCCCAGCATTTT
cdr3_aa: CASSIGADNQPQHF
clone_size: .
v_call: TRBV19
cdr3_length: 14
j_call: TRBJ1-5
d_call: .

cdr3_nt: TGTGCCAGCAGACCCCTCGGGAACGCCTACAAGCAGTACTTC
cdr3_aa: CASRPLGNAYKQYF
clone_size: .
v_call: TRBV6-5
cdr3_length: 14
j_call: TRBJ2-7
d_call: .

cdr3_nt: TGTGCCAGCAGCTTAGACCAGCGGCTCGCGGGTCAGCCCCAGCATTTT
cdr3_aa: CASSLDQRLAGQPQHF
clone_size: .
v_call: TRBV7-2
cdr3_length: 16
j_call: TRBJ1-5
d_call: .

cdr3_nt: TGTGCCAGCAGCCACCTTCGGGAGATTGCTTTCTTT
cdr3_aa: CASSHLREIAFF
clone_size: .
v_call: TRBV14
cdr3_length: 12
j_call: TRBJ1-1
d_call: .

cdr3_nt: TGCGCCAGCAGCACCAACGGGGCTGAAGCTTTCTTT
cdr3_aa: CASSTNGAEAFF
clone_size: .
v_call: TRBV5-1
cdr3_length: 12
j_call: TRBJ1-1
d_call: .

cdr3_nt: TGCGCCAGCAGCCAAGGGTCTTTAGGGACAGGGGGCCGGAACACTGAAGCTTTCTTT
cdr3_aa: CASSQGSLGTGGRNTEAFF
clone_size: .
v_call: TRBV4-3
cdr3_length: 19
j_call: TRBJ1-1
d_call: TRBD1

cdr3_nt: TGTGCCACCTCACGGGGGACAGGAGAAGCTTTCTTT
cdr3_aa: CATSRGTGEAFF
clone_size: medium-sized
v_call: TRBV27
cdr3_length: 12
j_call: TRBJ1-1
d_call: TRBD1

cdr3_nt: TGTGCCAGCAGTGAAATTGGTATTAGCGGGGGGGCTTTCGAGCAGTACTTC
cdr3_aa: CASSEIGISGGAFEQYF
clone_size: .
v_call: TRBV25-1
cdr3_length: 17
j_call: TRBJ2-7
d_call: TRBD2

cdr3_nt: TGTGCCAGCAGCTTAAACCCCGGGGGGACTAATGAAAAACTGTTTTTT
cdr3_aa: CASSLNPGGTNEKLFF
clone_size: .
v_call: TRBV7-8
cdr3_length: 16
j_call: TRBJ1-4
d_call: .

cdr3_nt: TGTGCCAGCAGTGAAGCGGCTAGCGGGAGGCCCCCCTACGAGCAGTACTTC
cdr3_aa: CASSEAASGRPPYEQYF
clone_size: once
v_call: TRBV2
cdr3_length: 17
j_call: TRBJ2-7
d_call: TRBD2

cdr3_nt: TGTGCTAGTGGCTCCTCGCTACTAGCGGGAAACACCGGGGAGCTGTTTTTT
cdr3_aa: CASGSSLLAGNTGELFF
clone_size: .
v_call: TRBV12-5
cdr3_length: 17
j_call: TRBJ2-2
d_call: TRBD2

cdr3_nt: TGTGCCAGTAGTATAACTAAGAACACTGAAGCTTTCTTT
cdr3_aa: CASSITKNTEAFF
clone_size: .
v_call: TRBV19
cdr3_length: 13
j_call: TRBJ1-1
d_call: .

cdr3_nt: TGTGCCAGCAGCCCCGGGACTAGAGTCTACAATGAGCAGTTCTTC
cdr3_aa: CASSPGTRVYNEQFF
clone_size: .
v_call: TRBV11-3
cdr3_length: 15
j_call: TRBJ2-1
d_call: TRBD2